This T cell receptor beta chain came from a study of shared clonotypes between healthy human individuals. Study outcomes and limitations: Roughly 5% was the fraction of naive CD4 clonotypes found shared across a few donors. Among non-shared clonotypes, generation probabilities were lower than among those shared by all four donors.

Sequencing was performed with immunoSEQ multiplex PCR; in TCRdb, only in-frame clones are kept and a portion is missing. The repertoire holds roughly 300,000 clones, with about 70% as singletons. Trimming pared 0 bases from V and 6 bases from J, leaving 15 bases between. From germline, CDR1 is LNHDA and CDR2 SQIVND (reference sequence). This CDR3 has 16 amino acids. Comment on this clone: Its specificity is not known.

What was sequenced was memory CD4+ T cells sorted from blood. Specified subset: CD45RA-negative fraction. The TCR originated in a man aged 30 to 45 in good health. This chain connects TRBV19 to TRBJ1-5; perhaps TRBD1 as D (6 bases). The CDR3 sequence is CASSIDLNRVGQPQHF. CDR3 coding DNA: TGTGCCAGTAGTATAGATCTGAACAGGGTGGGTCAGCCCCAGCATTTT. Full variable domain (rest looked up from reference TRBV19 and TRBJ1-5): DGGITQSPKYLFRKEGQNVTLSCEQNLNHDAMYWYRQDPGQGLRLIYYSQIVNDFQKGDIAEGYSVSREKKESFPLTVTSAQKNPTAFYLCASSIDLNRVGQPQHFGDGTRLSIL.